This TCR beta chain was identified during a study of T cells in Graves' hyperthyroidism and ophthalmopathy. CDR3 length equals 15 residues. Trimming took off 5 bases at V and 2 bases at J, with 14 bases between the two ends. Germline CDR1 and CDR2: MDHEN and SYDVKM. There were TCR beta CDR3 regions amplified from RNA transcripts. The HTBI set primed first-round TCR CDR3 RT-PCR. TCRdb analysed the multiplex PCR reads with MiXCR anew, one entry per CDR3 protein. The data contain about 210,000 distinct CDR3 sequences, more than 15% of them singletons. Input material: blood. V is TRBV28 and J is TRBJ2-3; a weak D match, TRBD2 (6 bases). The sequence was obtained from a man aged 50-60 years with Graves' hyperthyroidism. The CDR3 sequence is CASSPEEGTTDTQYF. Written as DNA, the CDR3 is TGTGCCAGCAGTCCGGAGGAGGGTACCACAGATACGCAGTATTTT.